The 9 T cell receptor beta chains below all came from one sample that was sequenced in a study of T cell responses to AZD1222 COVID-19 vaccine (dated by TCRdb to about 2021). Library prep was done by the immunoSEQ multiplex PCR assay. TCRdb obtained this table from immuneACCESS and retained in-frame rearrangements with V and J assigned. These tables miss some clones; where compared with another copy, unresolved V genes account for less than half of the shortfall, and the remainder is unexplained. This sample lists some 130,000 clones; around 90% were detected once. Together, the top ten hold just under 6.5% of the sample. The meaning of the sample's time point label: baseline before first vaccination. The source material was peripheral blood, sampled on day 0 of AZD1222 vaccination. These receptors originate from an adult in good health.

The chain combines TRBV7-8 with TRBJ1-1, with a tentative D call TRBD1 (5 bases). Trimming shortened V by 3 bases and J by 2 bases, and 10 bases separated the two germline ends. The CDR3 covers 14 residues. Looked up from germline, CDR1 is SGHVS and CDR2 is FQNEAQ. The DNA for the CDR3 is TGTGCCAGCAGCTTCTGGGGCTCCAACACTGAAGCTTTCTTT. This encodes CASSFWGSNTEAFF.

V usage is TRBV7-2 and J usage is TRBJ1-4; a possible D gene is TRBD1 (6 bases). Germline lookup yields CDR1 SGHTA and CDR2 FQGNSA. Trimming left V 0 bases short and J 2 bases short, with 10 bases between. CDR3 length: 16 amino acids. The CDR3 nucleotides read TGTGCCAGCAGCTTAGCACGGACAGAGACTAATGAAAAACTGTTTTTT. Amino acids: CASSLARTETNEKLFF.

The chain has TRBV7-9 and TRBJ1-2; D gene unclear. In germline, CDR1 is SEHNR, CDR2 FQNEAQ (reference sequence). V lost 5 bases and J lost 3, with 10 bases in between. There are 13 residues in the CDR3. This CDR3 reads CASSNLEHYGYTF. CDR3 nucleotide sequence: TGTGCCAGCAGCAACCTGGAGCACTATGGCTACACCTTC. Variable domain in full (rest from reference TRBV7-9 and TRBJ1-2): DTGVSQNPRHKITKRGQNVTFRCDPISEHNRLYWYRQTLGQGPEFLTYFQNEAQLEKSRLLSDRFSAERPKGSFSTLEIQRTEQGDSAMYLCASSNLEHYGYTFGSGTRLTVV.

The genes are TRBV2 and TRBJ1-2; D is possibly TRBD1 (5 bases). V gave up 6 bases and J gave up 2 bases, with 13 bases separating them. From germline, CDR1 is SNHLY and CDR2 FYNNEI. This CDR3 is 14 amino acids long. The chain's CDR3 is CASRMGPANYGYTF. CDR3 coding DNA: TGTGCCAGCAGAATGGGACCGGCGAACTATGGCTACACCTTC.

DNA of the CDR3: TGCGCCAGCAGGACTGACAGATCCTATAATTCACCCCTCCACTTT. Residues: CASRTDRSYNSPLHF. The rearrangement joins TRBV5-1 to TRBJ1-6, with D perhaps matching TRBD1 (5 bases). This CDR3 spans 15 amino acids. Germline CDR1 and CDR2: SGHRS and YFSETQ. The V and J ends lost 5 bases and 1 base respectively, with 10 bases between them.

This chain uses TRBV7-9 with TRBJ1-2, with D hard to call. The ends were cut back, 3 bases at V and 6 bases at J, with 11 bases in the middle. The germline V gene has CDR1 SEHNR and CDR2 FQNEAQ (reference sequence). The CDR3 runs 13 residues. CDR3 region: CASSFQDGNGYTF. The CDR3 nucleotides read TGTGCCAGCAGCTTTCAGGACGGTAATGGCTACACCTTC.

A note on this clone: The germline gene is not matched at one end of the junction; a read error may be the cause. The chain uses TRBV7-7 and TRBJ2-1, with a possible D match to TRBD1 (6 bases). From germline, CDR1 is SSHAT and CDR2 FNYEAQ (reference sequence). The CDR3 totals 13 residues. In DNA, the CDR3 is TGTGCTAGCAGCTCGGGACACTACAATGAGCAGTTCTTC. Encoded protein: CASSSGHYNEQFF.

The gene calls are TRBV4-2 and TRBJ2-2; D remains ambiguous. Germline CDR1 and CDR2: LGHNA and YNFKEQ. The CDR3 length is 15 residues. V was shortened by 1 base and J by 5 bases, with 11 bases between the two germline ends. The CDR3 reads CASSQAATLTGELFF. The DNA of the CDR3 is TGTGCCAGCAGCCAAGCTGCGACCCTTACCGGGGAGCTGTTTTTT.

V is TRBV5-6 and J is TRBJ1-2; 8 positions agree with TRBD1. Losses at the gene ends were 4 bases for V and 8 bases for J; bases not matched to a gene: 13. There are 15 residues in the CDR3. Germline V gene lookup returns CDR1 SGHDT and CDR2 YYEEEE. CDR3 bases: TGTGCCAGCAGCACATGGACAGGGCGGTTCTTAGGCTACACCTTC. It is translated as CASSTWTGRFLGYTF.